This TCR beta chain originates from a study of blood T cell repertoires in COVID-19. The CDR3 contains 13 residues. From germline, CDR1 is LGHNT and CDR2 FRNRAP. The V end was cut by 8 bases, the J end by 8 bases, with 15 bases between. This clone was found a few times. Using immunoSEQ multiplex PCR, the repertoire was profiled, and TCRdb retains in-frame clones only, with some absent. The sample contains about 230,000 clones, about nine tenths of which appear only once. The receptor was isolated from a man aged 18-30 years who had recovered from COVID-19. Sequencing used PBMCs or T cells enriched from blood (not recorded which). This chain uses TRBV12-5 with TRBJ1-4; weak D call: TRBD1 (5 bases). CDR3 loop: CASQGQGWEKLFF. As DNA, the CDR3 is TGTGCTAGTCAAGGGCAGGGTTGGGAAAAACTGTTTTTT.